Below are 12 T cell receptor beta chains sequenced from a single sample in a study of cytomegalovirus exposure and HLA in healthy donors. The primer mix had 60 Vbeta and 13 Jbeta primers. Using immunoSEQ multiplex PCR, the repertoire was profiled, and TCRdb retains in-frame clones only, with some absent. The data hold about 130,000 clones, with about 81% observed a single time. Source material: PBMCs. The origin of the receptors is a man aged 25-45 years in good health and CMV-seronegative.

V usage is TRBV7-2 and J usage is TRBJ2-1, with D maybe TRBD2 (6 bases). This CDR3 region has 17 residues. V gave up 1 base and J gave up 9 bases, with 22 bases separating them. Germline CDR1 is SGHTA and CDR2 is FQGNSA. CDR3 loop: CASSLEPPGTGRFEQFF. DNA for the CDR3: TGTGCCAGCAGCTTAGAGCCCCCCGGGACTGGGAGGTTTGAGCAGTTCTTC.

This rearrangement joins TRBV7-2 to TRBJ2-1; 11 positions match TRBD2. Germline values: CDR1 SGHTA, CDR2 FQGNSA. The ends lost 5 bases at V and 10 bases at J; junction bases unmatched: 16. The CDR3 length is 17 residues. For the CDR3, the DNA is TGTGCCAGCAGCCTCCTGGGGGGGCTAGCGGGAGGAGGAGAGCAGTTCTTC. Amino acid sequence: CASSLLGGLAGGGEQFF.

The CDR3 sequence is CASSVEFSGMGLGEQYF. In DNA form, the CDR3 reads TGTGCCAGCAGTGTTGAGTTTAGCGGGATGGGTTTAGGCGAGCAGTACTTC. The chain couples TRBV28 to TRBJ2-7; 8 nucleotides line up with TRBD2. Trimming cost V 5 bases and J 6 bases; bases outside gene matches: 18. The CDR3 consists of 17 residues. Germline V CDR1 and CDR2: MDHEN, SYDVKM.

V is TRBV27 and J is TRBJ2-1, with 14 bases lining up with TRBD2. Germline CDR1 reads MNHEY; CDR2 reads SMNVEV (reference sequence). The CDR3 runs 17 residues. The V and J ends lost 2 bases and 7 bases, in that order; junction bases with no gene match: 7. In DNA, the CDR3 is TGTGCCAGCAGTTTAGGGACTAGCGGGAGTCGAACAAATGAGCAGTTCTTC. Protein product: CASSLGTSGSRTNEQFF.

The CDR3 reads CASSYLGGENYGYTF. The CDR3 nucleotides are TGTGCCAGCAGTTACCTGGGGGGGGAAAACTATGGCTACACCTTC. The chain employs TRBV6-6 and TRBJ1-2; a possible D gene is TRBD1 (5 bases). There are 15 residues in the CDR3. Germline V CDR1 and CDR2: MNHNY, SVGAGI (reference sequence). The V gene lost 2 bases and the J gene lost 2 bases, with 12 bases spanning the gap.

The genes are TRBV5-1 and TRBJ2-7; 8 bases agree with TRBD1. In germline, CDR1 is SGHRS, CDR2 YFSETQ. Losses at the gene ends were 4 bases for V and 1 base for J; bases not matched to a gene: 7. The CDR3 sequence is 15 residues long. The CDR3 region has the DNA TGCGCCAGCAGCCTAGGGACAGGAGGGTCCTACGAGCAGTACTTC. Amino acid sequence: CASSLGTGGSYEQYF.

This chain connects TRBV6-5 to TRBJ2-1; 7 nucleotides match TRBD2. V dropped 0 bases and J dropped 3; count of bases not matched to a gene: 5. This CDR3 is 16 amino acids long. CDR1 is MNHEY and CDR2 is SVGAGI in the germline V gene. Here the CDR3 DNA reads TGTGCCAGCAGTTACTCGGGGGGGTGGGGCTACAATGAGCAGTTCTTC. As protein: CASSYSGGWGYNEQFF.

This clone has only a few counts. The chain links TRBV30 to TRBJ2-3; D uncertain. This CDR3 has 14 residues. Germline CDR1 reads GTSNPN; CDR2 reads SVGIG (reference sequence). Trimming took 3 bases from V and 0 from J, leaving 10 bases between them. Here the CDR3 DNA reads TGTGCCTGGAGCATTATAGCTAGCACAGATACGCAGTATTTT. This codes for CAWSIIASTDTQYF.

Here the CDR3 reads CASSVGADSNEQFF. CDR3 nucleotides: TGTGCCAGCAGCGTAGGAGCCGATTCAAATGAGCAGTTCTTC. This chain uses TRBV9 with TRBJ2-1; D uncertain. This CDR3 contains 14 residues. Germline values: CDR1 SGDLS, CDR2 YYNGEE. V dropped 0 bases and J dropped 7 bases, with 11 bases sitting between them.

This clone was seen a few times. This rearrangement joins TRBV15 to TRBJ2-7; 7 positions match TRBD1. V gave up 1 base and J gave up 2 bases; unmatched junction bases: 8. This CDR3 has 16 residues. Germline CDR1 and CDR2: LNHNV and YYDKDF (reference sequence). CDR3: CATSRVRTGETYEQYF. CDR3 sequence (DNA): TGTGCCACCAGCAGAGTTCGGACAGGCGAAACCTACGAGCAGTACTTC.

The CDR3: CASSTPYETQYF. CDR3 sequence (DNA): TGTGCCAGCAGCACCCCCTACGAGACCCAGTACTTC. The chain has TRBV5-8 and TRBJ2-5; D is undetermined. CDR1 is SGHTS, CDR2 YDEGEE, per germline. Trimming took off 4 bases at V and 5 bases at J, with 9 bases between the two ends. The CDR3 sequence is 12 residues long.

Notes on this clone: This CDR3 is also generated by other DNA sequences in the sample. The chain carries TRBV18 and TRBJ1-1, with D unclear. The CDR3 is 13 amino acids. Trimming took 2 bases from V and 2 from J, leaving 6 bases between them. Looked up from germline, CDR1 is KGHSH and CDR2 is LQKENI. CDR3 loop: CASSPNFNTEAFF. The CDR3 nucleotides are TGTGCCAGCTCACCAAACTTCAACACTGAAGCTTTCTTT.